This T cell receptor (beta chain) was sequenced during a study of CD4 T cells in relation to SARS-CoV-2 and coronaviruses (dated by TCRdb to about 2021). Study-level background: In the ViraFEST assay, PBMCs were cultured with antigen for approximately 9 days, after which TCR beta CDR3s were sequenced to identify clonal expansions specific to the antigen. At the level of individual TCR clonotypes, the study evaluated whether memory CD4+ T cells crossreact between the spike proteins of SARS-CoV-2 and those of common cold coronaviruses. The negative reference condition was either a culture with an HIV-1 Nef peptide pool or a culture with no peptide. Samples from three pre-COVID donors and the naive versus memory experiments were sequenced with the Adaptive Biotechnologies TCR-sequencing kit; other data were Illumina-based. A different, Illumina-based TCR-beta assay was used to sequence expansion assays from other donors in the study. Shared crossreactive spike epitopes were mapped to their HLA restriction using patient-derived lymphoblastoid cell lines. Results the study describes overall, beyond this receptor: Around three fifths of donors had memory CD4+ clonotypes that crossrecognized SARS-CoV-2 and at least one common cold coronavirus spike. Because the crossreactivity analysis focused on spike protein, crossreactivity against other viral proteins was not assessed. The study was constrained by small numbers of patients and of tested TCRs. Compared with monoreactive clones, crossreactive clones had significantly weaker SARS-CoV-2-driven expansion, a result consistent with antigenic imprinting. No donor contributed both pre-pandemic and post-infection samples, which limited tracing the source of pre-existing responses.

The library came from the immunoSEQ multiplex PCR assay. The source study handled its data this way. During preprocessing, nonproductive sequences were removed, as were CDR3s that did not start with C, did not end with F or W, or were shorter than 7 amino acids. Antigen-specific clonotypes were called with the MANAFEST web app, based on expansion relative to reference and other culture wells. A clone was considered positive if significant expansion relative to the reference culture was observed in 2 of 3 replicate wells at an FDR below 0.05. A further requirement for positive clones was significant expansion compared with all other tandem wells, along with an odds ratio above 5. CDR3 homology was quantified as pairwise Levenshtein distance, calculated with the stringdist R package after three terminal residues were trimmed from each end. The source is immuneACCESS, and TCRdb retained only in-frame sequences with V and J called. Part of the clones is not carried over; for the studies checked, unresolved V genes explain less than half of this, and the remainder is unexplained. V, J and clone size reflect that table, while D and trimming were determined from the DNA. A total of 18,000 or so clones appear in this sample, under 85% of them only once. Over 25% of the sample is taken by the ten largest.

CD4+ T cells from unexposed donors were collected before the COVID-19 pandemic (2011-2018). After around 10 days of culture, CD4+ T cells were isolated with the EasySep CD4+ T cell isolation kit. As cell number allowed, CD4+ T cells from unexposed donors were tested for reactivity to SARS-CoV-2 S and N and to four common cold coronavirus spike pools. PBMCs were cultured at under 2.5 million per well in IMDM supplemented with 5% human AB serum and 9 to 10 IU/ml IL-2. Half of the culture medium was replaced with fresh IL-2-containing medium on days 3 and 7. In general, triplicate replicate wells were used for every peptide culture condition. Leukapheresis product for the unexposed donors was bought commercially. Ficoll-Paque PLUS gradient centrifugation was used to isolate PBMCs from either whole blood or leukapheresis product. The PBMCs went either fresh into the expansion assay or into cryopreservation at -140 degrees C. The QIAamp Micro DNA Kit was used to extract genomic DNA from the CD4+ T cells.

Turning to this clone: Its antigen remains unidentified. No much larger clonotype is one base removed from it; base qualities were not supplied.

The source is a human donor in good health. Material: CD4+ T cells from PBMCs, cultured in vitro.

The DNA sequence is given as TGTGCCAGCAGCGCCACCGGGACAGGGGTCTCCTACAATGAGCAGTTCTTC. This encodes CASSATGTGVSYNEQFF. The chain links TRBV11-2 with TRBJ2-1; 10 bases in the junction line up with TRBD1. Its CDR3 holds 17 amino acids, cysteine through phenylalanine. Only the CDR3 DNA stays, 51 bases, in frame from base 1. Sequences SGHAT (CDR1) and FQNNGV (CDR2) are obtained from the germline V gene. V and J are trimmed by 5 bases and 0 bases, and the gene matches miss 7 bases of the junction.